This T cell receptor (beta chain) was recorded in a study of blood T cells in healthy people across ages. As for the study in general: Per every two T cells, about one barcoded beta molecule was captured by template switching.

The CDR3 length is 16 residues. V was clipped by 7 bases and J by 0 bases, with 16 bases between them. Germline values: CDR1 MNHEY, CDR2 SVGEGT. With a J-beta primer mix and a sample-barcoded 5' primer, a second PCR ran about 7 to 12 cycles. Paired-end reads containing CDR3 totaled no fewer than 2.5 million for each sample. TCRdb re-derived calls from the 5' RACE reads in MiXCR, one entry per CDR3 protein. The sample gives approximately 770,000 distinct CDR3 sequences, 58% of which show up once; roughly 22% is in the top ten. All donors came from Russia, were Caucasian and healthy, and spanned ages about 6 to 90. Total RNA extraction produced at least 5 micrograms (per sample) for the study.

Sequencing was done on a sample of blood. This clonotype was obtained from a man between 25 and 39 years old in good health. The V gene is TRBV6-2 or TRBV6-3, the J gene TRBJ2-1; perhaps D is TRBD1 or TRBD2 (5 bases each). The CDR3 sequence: CASTDLGGSSYNEQFF. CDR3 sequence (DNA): TGTGCCAGCACTGACCTTGGGGGAAGCTCCTACAATGAGCAGTTCTTC.